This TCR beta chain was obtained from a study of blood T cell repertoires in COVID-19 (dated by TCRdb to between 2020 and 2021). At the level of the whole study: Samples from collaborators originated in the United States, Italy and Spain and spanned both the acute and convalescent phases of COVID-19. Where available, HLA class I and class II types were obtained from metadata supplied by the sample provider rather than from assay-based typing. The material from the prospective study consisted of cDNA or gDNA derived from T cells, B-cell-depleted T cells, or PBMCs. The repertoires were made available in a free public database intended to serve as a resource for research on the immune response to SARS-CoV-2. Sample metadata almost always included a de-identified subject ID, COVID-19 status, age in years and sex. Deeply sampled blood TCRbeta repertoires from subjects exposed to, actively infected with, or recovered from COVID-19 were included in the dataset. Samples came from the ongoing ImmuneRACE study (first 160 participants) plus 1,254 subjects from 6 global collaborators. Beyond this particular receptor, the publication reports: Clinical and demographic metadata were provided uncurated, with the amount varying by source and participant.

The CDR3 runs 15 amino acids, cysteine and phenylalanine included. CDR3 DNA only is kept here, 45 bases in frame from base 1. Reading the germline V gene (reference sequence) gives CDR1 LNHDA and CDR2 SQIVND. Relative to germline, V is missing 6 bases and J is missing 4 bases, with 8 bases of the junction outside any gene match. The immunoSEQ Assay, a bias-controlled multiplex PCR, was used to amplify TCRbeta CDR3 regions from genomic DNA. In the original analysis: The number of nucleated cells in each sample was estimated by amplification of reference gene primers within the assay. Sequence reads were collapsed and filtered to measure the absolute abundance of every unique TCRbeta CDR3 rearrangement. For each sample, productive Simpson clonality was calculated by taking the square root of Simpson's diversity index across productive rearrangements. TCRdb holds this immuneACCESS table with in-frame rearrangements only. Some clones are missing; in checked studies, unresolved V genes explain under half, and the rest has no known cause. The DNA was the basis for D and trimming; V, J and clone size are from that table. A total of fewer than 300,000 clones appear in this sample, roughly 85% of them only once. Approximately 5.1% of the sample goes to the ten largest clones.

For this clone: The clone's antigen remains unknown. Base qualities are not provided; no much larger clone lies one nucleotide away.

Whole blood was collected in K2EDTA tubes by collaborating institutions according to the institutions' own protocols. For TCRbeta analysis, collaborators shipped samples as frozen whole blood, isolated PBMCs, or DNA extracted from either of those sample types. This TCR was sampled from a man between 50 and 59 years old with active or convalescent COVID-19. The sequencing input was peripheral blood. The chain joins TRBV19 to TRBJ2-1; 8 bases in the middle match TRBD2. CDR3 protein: CASSPAGLGYNEQFF. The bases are TGTGCCAGTAGCCCCGCGGGACTAGGGTACAATGAGCAGTTCTTC.